This TCR beta chain was sequenced in a study of CD8+CD57+ T cells in acquired aplastic anemia. For CDR3 and TCR beta VDJ profiling, genomic DNA was the template used. Via MiXCR, TCRdb re-called the reads, giving one row per CDR3 protein. The table records some 150,000 distinct CDR3 sequences, 71% of them present only once. Germline CDR1 and CDR2: LGHDT and YNNKEL (reference sequence). The CDR3 is made up of 12 amino acids. Trimming stripped 1 base from V and 12 bases from J, with 13 bases between. Patients sequenced had flow cytometry evidence of CD8+CD57+ cell expansion. This sequence joins TRBV3-1 and TRBJ2-7; D unclear. Sequencing was done on a sample of sorted CD4+, CD8+, or CD8+CD57+ T cells (not recorded which) from PBMCs. The sequence came from a human donor with aplastic anemia. CDR3 sequence reads: CASSQVITQLYF. For the CDR3, the DNA is TGTGCCAGCAGCCAAGTTATCACCCAACTGTACTTC.